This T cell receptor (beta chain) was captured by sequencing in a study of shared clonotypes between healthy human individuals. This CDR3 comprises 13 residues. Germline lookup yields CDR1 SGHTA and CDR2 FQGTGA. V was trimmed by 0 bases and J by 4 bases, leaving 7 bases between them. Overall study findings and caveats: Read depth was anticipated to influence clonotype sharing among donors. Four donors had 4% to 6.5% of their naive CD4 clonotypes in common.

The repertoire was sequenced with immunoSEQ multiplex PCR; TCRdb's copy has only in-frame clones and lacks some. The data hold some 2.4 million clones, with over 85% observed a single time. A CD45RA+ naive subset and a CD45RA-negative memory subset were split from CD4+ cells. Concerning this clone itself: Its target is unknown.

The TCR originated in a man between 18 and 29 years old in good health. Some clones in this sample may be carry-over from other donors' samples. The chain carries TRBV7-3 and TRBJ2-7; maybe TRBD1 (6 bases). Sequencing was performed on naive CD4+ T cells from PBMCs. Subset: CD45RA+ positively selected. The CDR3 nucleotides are TGTGCCAGCAGCTTAACACAGGGTTACGAGCAGTACTTC. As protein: CASSLTQGYEQYF.